This entry is about one T cell receptor beta chain. This clone's antigen is unknown. Base qualities are missing; no much larger clone stands one base away. This entry comes from a study of neoadjuvant anti-PD-1 for oral cavity cancer (dated by TCRdb to the early 2020s). A note on the overall study: Patients mostly received three to four biweekly doses of nivolumab at 3 mg/kg before curative-intent surgical resection. Patients without progression received a fourth nivolumab dose around day 43 and underwent definitive surgical resection on days 50-56. Patients with complete response, partial response or stable disease by RECIST 1.1 were defined as responders, whereas patients with progression were defined as non-responders. The parent correlative cohort had 12 patients and a response rate of approximately 30%.

PBMC libraries used mostly roughly 500 ng of input genomic DNA for deep sequencing, with six replicates per sample. TCRbeta libraries were prepared with the immunoSEQ hsTCRbeta kit according to the manufacturer's instructions. The completed libraries were mixed into a single pool at 3 nM, then sequenced with an Illumina NovaSeq 6000 S4 flow cell. In the authors' own workflow: The immunoSEQ Analyzer handled quality control and preprocessing of the raw data. The analysis was restricted to productive rearrangements, with each unique CDR3 amino acid sequence defining a clonotype. Repertoire clonality was estimated as the Gini-Simpson index, which was calculated using the R package tcR. Gini indices were compared with Student's t test, and associations with tumor size change were assessed by Pearson correlation. Drawn from immuneACCESS, this table holds only the in-frame rearrangements with V and J called that TCRdb kept. Clones are partly lost; checked studies trace under half to an unresolved V gene and leave the rest unexplained. From that table come the V and J calls and clone size; the DNA was used to work out D and trimming. This sample lists 73,000 or so clones; about 85% were detected once. The leading ten clones occupy about 3.4% of the sample.

The sample's time point label, decoded: after neoadjuvant nivolumab, at surgical resection. The patients had newly diagnosed stage II-IVA oral cavity squamous cell carcinoma and had not received any prior systemic or radiation treatment. The cohort was composed of patients with HPV-negative, locally advanced oral cavity squamous cell carcinoma. Peripheral blood mononuclear cells were analyzed directly, without maintenance or expansion in culture. Samples came from a longitudinal correlative study of a single-arm phase II trial of neoadjuvant nivolumab in oral cavity squamous cell carcinoma. Genomic DNA-based TCRbeta sequencing was performed on subject-matched pre- and post-treatment PBMCs and tumors from three responders and three non-responders. Peripheral blood mononuclear cells were drawn once before nivolumab treatment and a second time after treatment, when surgery took place. The Maxwell RSC DNA from Cells kit was used to isolate genomic DNA from PBMCs.

Results and caveats for the whole study, not just this receptor: A higher pretreatment blood Treg/Th17 ratio correlated with both higher pretreatment blood TCRbeta clonality and lower post-treatment tumor TCRbeta clonality. The TCR analyses had only a few patients in each response group, and the authors called for validation in larger cohorts. After neoadjuvant nivolumab, T cell clonality (Gini index) in PBMCs was significantly higher in non-responders than in responders.

The sequence came from a person aged 40-85 years with oral cavity squamous cell carcinoma. The sample here was PBMCs, taken after nivolumab (anti-PD-1) treatment.

CDR3 loop: CASSVRQGIYEQYF. The sequenced DNA: TGTGCCAGCAGTGTTCGACAGGGAATCTACGAGCAGTACTTC. Recombination joined TRBV27 with TRBJ2-7; 7 of the junction bases match TRBD1. Measured from the cysteine to the phenylalanine, the CDR3 is 14 residues long. The CDR3 DNA has 42 bases and is translated from base 1. From V the trimming removes 5 bases and from J it removes 3 bases, while the gene matches leave 7 bases of the junction unaccounted for. The germline V gene (reference sequence) sets CDR1 to MNHEY and CDR2 to SMNVEV.